One and the same sample provided the 10 T cell receptor beta chains below, sequenced in a study of cytomegalovirus exposure and HLA in healthy donors. TCRdb's table, derived via immunoSEQ multiplex PCR, lists solely in-frame clones and lacks some. The sample lists approximately 230,000 clones, about 90% occurring once. The specimen was PBMCs. These receptors originate from a man aged 18-30 years in good health and CMV-seropositive.

V and J are TRBV27 and TRBJ1-5; tentative D call: TRBD1 (6 bases). The CDR3 spans 15 residues. Trimming took 4 bases from V and 2 from J, leaving 12 bases between them. The germline V gene encodes CDR1 MNHEY and CDR2 SMNVEV (reference sequence). The chain's CDR3 is CASSWRGAGNQPQHF. The CDR3 DNA reads as TGTGCCAGCAGTTGGAGGGGGGCTGGCAATCAGCCCCAGCATTTT.

This chain uses TRBV27 with TRBJ1-1; 7 bases match TRBD1. The CDR3 sequence is 16 residues long. The trim removed 4 bases at V and 0 bases at J, leaving 8 bases unmatched. Germline CDR1 and CDR2: MNHEY and SMNVEV (reference sequence). CDR3 DNA: TGTGCCAGCAGTTCCTCCCTGGACAGGATGAACACTGAAGCTTTCTTT. This gives the protein CASSSSLDRMNTEAFF.

This chain uses TRBV14 with TRBJ2-3; D is unclear. The germline V gene has CDR1 SGHDN and CDR2 FVKESK. This CDR3 contains 13 residues. V lost 4 bases, J lost 2 bases, and 7 bases lay in between. In DNA form, the CDR3 reads TGTGCCAGCAGCCCTCGGCTCACAGATACGCAGTATTTT. Its translation is CASSPRLTDTQYF.

V usage is TRBV7-9 and J usage is TRBJ1-3; D gene ambiguous. Germline CDR1 reads SEHNR; CDR2 reads FQNEAQ (reference sequence). The ends were cut back, 1 base at V and 7 bases at J, with 14 bases in the middle. This CDR3 is 15 amino acids long. The CDR3 DNA follows: TGTGCCAGCAGCTTAGGTCAGGAGGCGAGGAACACCATATATTTT. Its protein is CASSLGQEARNTIYF.

This chain connects TRBV6-5 to TRBJ2-7, with TRBD1 as a possible D gene (5 bases). Trimming took off 2 bases at V and 1 base at J, with 15 bases between the two ends. The germline V gene has CDR1 MNHEY and CDR2 SVGAGI. The CDR3 runs to 16 residues. The CDR3 here is CASSYGDGDSSYEQYF. CDR3 sequence (DNA): TGTGCCAGCAGTTACGGAGACGGAGACAGTTCCTACGAGCAGTACTTC.

The chain has TRBV19 and TRBJ1-1, with unresolved D. From germline, CDR1 is LNHDA and CDR2 SQIVND (reference sequence). V was clipped by 5 bases and J by 0 bases, with 10 bases between them. The length of the CDR3 is 14 residues. CDR3 nucleotide sequence: TGTGCCAGTAGTTACAGAGATATGAACACTGAAGCTTTCTTT. Translation gives CASSYRDMNTEAFF.

This clone was counted once. This chain joins TRBV28 and TRBJ2-1, with D uncertain. This CDR3 is built from 15 residues. V was trimmed by 3 bases and J by 0 bases, leaving 9 bases between them. Germline loops: CDR1 MDHEN, CDR2 SYDVKM. The CDR3 sequence: CASSFGGSSYNEQFF. The CDR3 DNA follows: TGTGCCAGCAGTTTTGGTGGAAGCTCCTACAATGAGCAGTTCTTC.

The rearrangement joins TRBV27 to TRBJ1-1; D remains ambiguous. Between the trimmed V and J ends, which lost 5 bases and 2 bases, there was a span of 15 bases. The germline V gene has CDR1 MNHEY and CDR2 SMNVEV (reference sequence). This CDR3 is built from 15 residues. The CDR3 DNA is TGTGCCAGCAGTAACCAAGGCGTGAGAAACACTGAAGCTTTCTTT. Translating gives CASSNQGVRNTEAFF.

The CDR3 DNA reads as TGTGCCAGTAGAGGGGACTACGAGCAGTACTTC. It codes for CASRGDYEQYF. The chain recombines TRBV19 with TRBJ2-7, with a weak D call TRBD1 (5 bases). V lost 6 bases to trimming and J lost 3 bases, with 6 bases between them. CDR3 size: 11 residues. CDR1 LNHDA and CDR2 SQIVND come from the germline V gene (reference sequence).

The chain links TRBV7-2 to TRBJ2-1; D is ambiguous. Trimming cost V 2 bases and J 2 bases, with 10 bases left between them. This CDR3 contains 15 residues. Germline V gene sequence: CDR1 SGHTA, CDR2 FQGNSA. The chain's CDR3 is CASSLSSVPYNEQFF. CDR3 DNA sequence: TGTGCCAGCAGCTTATCGTCGGTCCCCTACAATGAGCAGTTCTTC.